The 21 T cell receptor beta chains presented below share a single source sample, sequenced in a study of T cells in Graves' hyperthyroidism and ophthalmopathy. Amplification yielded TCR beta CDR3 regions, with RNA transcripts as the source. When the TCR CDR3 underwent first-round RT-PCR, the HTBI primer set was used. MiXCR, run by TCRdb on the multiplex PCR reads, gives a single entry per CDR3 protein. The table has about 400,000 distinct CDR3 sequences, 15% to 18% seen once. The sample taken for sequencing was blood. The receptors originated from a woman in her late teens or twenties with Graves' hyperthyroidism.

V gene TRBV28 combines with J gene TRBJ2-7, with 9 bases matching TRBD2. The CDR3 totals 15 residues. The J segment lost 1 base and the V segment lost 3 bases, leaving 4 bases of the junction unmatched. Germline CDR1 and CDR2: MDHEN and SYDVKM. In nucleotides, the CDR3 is TGTGCCAGCAGTTTGTTAGCGGGAGCATCCTACGAGCAGTACTTC. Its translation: CASSLLAGASYEQYF.

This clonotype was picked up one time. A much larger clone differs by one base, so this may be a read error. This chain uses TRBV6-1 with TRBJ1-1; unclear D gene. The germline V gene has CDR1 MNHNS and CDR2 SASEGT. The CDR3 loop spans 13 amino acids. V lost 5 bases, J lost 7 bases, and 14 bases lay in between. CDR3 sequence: CASSHRARGEAFF. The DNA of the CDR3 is TGTGCCAGCAGTCACCGGGCCAGAGGTGAAGCTTTCTTT.

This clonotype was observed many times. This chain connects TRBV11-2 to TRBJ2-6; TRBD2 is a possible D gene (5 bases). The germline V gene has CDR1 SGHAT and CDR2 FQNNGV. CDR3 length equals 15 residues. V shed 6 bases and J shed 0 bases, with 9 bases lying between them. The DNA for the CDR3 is TGTGCCAGCAGATCCGCGGGCTCTGGGGCCAACGTCCTGACTTTC. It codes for CASRSAGSGANVLTF.

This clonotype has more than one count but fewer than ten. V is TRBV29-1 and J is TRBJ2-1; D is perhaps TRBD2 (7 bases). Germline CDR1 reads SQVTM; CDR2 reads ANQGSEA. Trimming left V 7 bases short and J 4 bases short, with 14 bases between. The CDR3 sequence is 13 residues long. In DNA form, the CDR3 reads TGCAGCGGTGCTAGCGGACAGTACAATGAGCAGTTCTTC. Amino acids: CSGASGQYNEQFF.

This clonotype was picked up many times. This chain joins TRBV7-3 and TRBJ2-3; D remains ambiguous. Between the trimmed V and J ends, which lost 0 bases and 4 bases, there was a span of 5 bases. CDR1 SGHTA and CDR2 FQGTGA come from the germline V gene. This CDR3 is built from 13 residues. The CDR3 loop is CASSLTAADTQYF. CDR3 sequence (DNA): TGTGCCAGCAGCTTAACGGCGGCAGATACGCAGTATTTT.

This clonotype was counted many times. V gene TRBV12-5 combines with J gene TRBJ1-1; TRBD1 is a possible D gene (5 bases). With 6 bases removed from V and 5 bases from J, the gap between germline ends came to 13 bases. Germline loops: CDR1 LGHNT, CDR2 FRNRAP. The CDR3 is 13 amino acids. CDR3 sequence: CASGAAWGTEAFF. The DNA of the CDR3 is TGTGCTAGTGGCGCAGCTTGGGGGACTGAAGCTTTCTTT.

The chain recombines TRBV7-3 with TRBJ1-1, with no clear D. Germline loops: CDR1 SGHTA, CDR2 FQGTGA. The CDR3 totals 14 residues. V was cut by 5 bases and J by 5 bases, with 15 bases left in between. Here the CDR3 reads CASSRTGIRTEAFF. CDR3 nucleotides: TGTGCCAGCAGCCGGACGGGGATTCGGACTGAAGCTTTCTTT. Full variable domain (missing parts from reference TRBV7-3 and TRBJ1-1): GAGVSQTPSNKVTEKGKYVELRCDPISGHTALYWYRQSLGQGPEFLIYFQGTGAADDSGLPNDRFFAVRPEGSVSTLKIQRTERGDSAVYLCASSRTGIRTEAFFGQGTRLTVV.

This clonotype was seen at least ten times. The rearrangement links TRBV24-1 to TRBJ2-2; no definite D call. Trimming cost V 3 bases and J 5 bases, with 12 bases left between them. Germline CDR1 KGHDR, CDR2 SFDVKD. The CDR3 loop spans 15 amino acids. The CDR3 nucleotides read TGTGCCACCAGTGATCCGAAGGGTTGGACCGGGGAGCTGTTTTTT. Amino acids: CATSDPKGWTGELFF.

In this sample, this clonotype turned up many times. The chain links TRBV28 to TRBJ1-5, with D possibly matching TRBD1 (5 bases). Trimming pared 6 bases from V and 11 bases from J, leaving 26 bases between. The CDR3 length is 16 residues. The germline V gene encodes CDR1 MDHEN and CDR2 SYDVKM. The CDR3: CASSYAPGPGIEAQHF. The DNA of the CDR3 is TGTGCCAGCAGCTATGCTCCGGGACCGGGGATTGAGGCCCAGCATTTT.

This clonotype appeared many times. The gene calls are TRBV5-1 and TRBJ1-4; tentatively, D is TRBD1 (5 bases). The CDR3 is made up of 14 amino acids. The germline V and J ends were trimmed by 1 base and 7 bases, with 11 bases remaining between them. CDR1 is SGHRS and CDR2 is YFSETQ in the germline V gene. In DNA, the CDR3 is TGCGCCAGCAGCTTGAACTACGGGGCTGAAAAACTGTTTTTT. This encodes CASSLNYGAEKLFF.

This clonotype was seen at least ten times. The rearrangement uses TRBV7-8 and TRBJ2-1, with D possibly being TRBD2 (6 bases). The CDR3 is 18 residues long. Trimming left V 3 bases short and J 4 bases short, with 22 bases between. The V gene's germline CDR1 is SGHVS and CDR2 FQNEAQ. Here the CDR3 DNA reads TGTGCCAGCAGCTTTTACGAAACCGGACTGGCGGGATACAATGAGCAGTTCTTC. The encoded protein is CASSFYETGLAGYNEQFF.

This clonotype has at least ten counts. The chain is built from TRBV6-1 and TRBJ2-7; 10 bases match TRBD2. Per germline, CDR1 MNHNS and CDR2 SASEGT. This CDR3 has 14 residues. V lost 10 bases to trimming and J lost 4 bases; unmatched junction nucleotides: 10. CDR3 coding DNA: TGTGCCACGGGGGCTAGCGGGAGTAGGTACGAGCAGTACTTC. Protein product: CATGASGSRYEQYF.

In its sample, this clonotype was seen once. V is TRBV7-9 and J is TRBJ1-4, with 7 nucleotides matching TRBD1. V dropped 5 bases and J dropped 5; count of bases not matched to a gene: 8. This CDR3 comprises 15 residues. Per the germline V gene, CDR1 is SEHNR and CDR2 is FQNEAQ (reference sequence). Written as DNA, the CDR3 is TGTGCCAGCAGCCCCGGGACAGCAGGAAATGAAAAACTGTTTTTT. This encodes CASSPGTAGNEKLFF.

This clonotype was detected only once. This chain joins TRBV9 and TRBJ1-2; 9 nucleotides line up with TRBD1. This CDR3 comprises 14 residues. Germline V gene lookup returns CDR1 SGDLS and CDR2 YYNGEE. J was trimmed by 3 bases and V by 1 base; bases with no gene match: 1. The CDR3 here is CASSVRQGDYGYTF. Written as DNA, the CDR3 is TGTGCCAGCAGCGTAAGACAGGGGGACTATGGCTACACCTTC.

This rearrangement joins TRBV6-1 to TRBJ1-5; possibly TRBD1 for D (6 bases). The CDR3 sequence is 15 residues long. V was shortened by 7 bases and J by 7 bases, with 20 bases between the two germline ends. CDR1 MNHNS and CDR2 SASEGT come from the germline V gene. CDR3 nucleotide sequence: TGTGCCAGCACCCAGGAGGGGGGGTTCAGCCAGCCCCAGCATTTT. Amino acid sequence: CASTQEGGFSQPQHF.

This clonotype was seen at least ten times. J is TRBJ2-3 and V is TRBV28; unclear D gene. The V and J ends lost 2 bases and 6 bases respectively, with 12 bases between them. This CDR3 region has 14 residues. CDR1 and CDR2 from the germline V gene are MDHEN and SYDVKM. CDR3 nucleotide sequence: TGTGCCAGCAGTTTAACCGGCAGTTGGGATACGCAGTATTTT. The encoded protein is CASSLTGSWDTQYF.

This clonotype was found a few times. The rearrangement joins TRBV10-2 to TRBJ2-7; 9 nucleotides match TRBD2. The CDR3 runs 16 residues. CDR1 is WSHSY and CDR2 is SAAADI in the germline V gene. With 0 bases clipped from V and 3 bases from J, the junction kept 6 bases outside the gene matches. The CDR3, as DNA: TGCGCCAGCAGTGAGTCGCTCGGGACTAGCTACTACGAGCAGTACTTC. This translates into CASSESLGTSYYEQYF.

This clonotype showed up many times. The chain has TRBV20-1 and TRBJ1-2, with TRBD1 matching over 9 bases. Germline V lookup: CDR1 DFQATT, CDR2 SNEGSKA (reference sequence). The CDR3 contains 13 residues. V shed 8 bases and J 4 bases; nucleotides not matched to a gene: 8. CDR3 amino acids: CSSRQGGGYGYTF. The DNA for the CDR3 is TGCAGTTCACGACAGGGGGGAGGCTATGGCTACACCTTC.

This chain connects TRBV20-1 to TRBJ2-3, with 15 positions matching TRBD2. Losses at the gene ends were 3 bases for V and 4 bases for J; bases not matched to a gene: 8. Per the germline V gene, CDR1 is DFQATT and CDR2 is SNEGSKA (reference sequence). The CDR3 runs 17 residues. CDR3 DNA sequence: TGCAGTGCTAGTCTCCCGGGACTAGCGGGGGGCGCAGATACGCAGTATTTT. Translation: CSASLPGLAGGADTQYF.

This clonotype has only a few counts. The CDR3 loop is CASSLADEQFF. In DNA form, the CDR3 reads TGTGCCAGCAGCCTTGCCGATGAGCAGTTCTTC. V and J are TRBV4-2 and TRBJ2-1; no firm D call. Looked up from germline, CDR1 is LGHNA and CDR2 is YNFKEQ. Trimming shortened V by 4 bases and J by 8 bases, and 6 bases separated the two germline ends. The CDR3 extends over 11 amino acids.

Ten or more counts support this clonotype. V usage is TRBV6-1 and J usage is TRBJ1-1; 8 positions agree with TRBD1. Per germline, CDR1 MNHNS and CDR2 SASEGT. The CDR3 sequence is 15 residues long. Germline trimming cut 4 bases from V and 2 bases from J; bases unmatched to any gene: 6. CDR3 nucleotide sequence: TGTGCCAGCAGTGCCTTGACAGGGGCAAACACTGAAGCTTTCTTT. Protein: CASSALTGANTEAFF.